This TCR beta chain emerged from a study of T cell responses to AZD1222 COVID-19 vaccine. Regarding the study as a whole: Sampled repertoires all dated from after the peak T cell response. Baseline seropositivity characterized only a handful of AZD1222 recipients.

This CDR3 is 14 amino acids long. Trimming removed 4 bases from V and 2 bases from J, with 12 bases in between. Germline CDR1 is LGHNA and CDR2 is YNFKEQ. Libraries were prepared by immunoSEQ multiplex PCR; TCRdb keeps only in-frame clonotypes and omits some of them. The sample lists some 120,000 clones, 91% occurring once. There are a few counts of this clone. Its antigen remains unknown. Sequenced material: peripheral blood, taken on day 0 of AZD1222 vaccination. The sequence derives from an adult in good health. V gene TRBV4-2 combines with J gene TRBJ2-7; no definite D call. CDR3 sequence (DNA): TGTGCCAGCAGCCGAGGCCTCGGCCCCTACGAGCAGTACTTC. This translates into CASSRGLGPYEQYF.